The next 17 T cell receptor beta chains were all read from a single sample in a study of Ad26.COV2.S vaccination and SARS-CoV-2 variants. Treatment indicated: some 20 received Ad26.COV2.S at low or high dose, single or two shots; roughly five received placebo; per-sample allocation not given. Sampling happened 63 days after the first vaccine or placebo injection. The repertoire was sequenced with immunoSEQ multiplex PCR; TCRdb's copy has only in-frame clones and lacks some. The repertoire holds fewer than 300,000 clones, with about 90% as singletons. Sequenced here: peripheral blood, sampled in a trial of Ad26.COV2.S vaccine versus placebo. Receptor source: a person between 18 and 65 years old who received the Ad26.COV2.S COVID-19 vaccine or a placebo.

This chain joins TRBV30 and TRBJ1-4, with a tentative D call TRBD1 (5 bases). This CDR3 has 13 amino acids. The germline V gene has CDR1 GTSNPN and CDR2 SVGIG (reference sequence). CDR3 amino acids: CAGRGGNNEKLFF. For the CDR3, the DNA is TGTGCTGGACGGGGGGGGAATAATGAAAAACTGTTTTTT.

This chain connects TRBV10-3 to TRBJ2-7, with TRBD2 matching over 7 bases. This CDR3 is 13 amino acids long. The germline V gene encodes CDR1 ENHRY and CDR2 SYGVKD. The V gene end was trimmed by 4 bases and the J gene end by 4 bases; junction bases not matched to a gene: 4. The CDR3: CAISGGGAYEQYF. As DNA, the CDR3 is TGTGCCATCAGTGGCGGGGGAGCGTACGAGCAGTACTTC.

The chain links TRBV15 to TRBJ2-1; no definite D call. Germline V gene data show CDR1 as LNHNV and CDR2 as YYDKDF (reference sequence). The CDR3 loop spans 16 amino acids. The ends were cut back, 3 bases at V and 1 base at J, with 13 bases in the middle. Written as DNA, the CDR3 is TGTGCCACCAGCAGCCTTGACGGCGGTTCCTACAATGAGCAGTTCTTC. As protein: CATSSLDGGSYNEQFF.

This chain connects TRBV19 to TRBJ1-6; D not resolved. Trimming shortened V by 1 base and J by 10 bases, and 17 bases separated the two germline ends. Germline CDR1 LNHDA, CDR2 SQIVND (reference sequence). The length of the CDR3 is 16 residues. This chain's CDR3 is CASSIATRGVGSPLHF. The CDR3, as DNA: TGTGCCAGTAGTATAGCTACGCGCGGGGTGGGCTCACCCCTCCACTTT.

This clone was detected only a few times. The chain combines TRBV18 with TRBJ1-3; no clear D gene. Trimming took 5 bases from V and 0 from J, leaving 14 bases between them. Germline V gene data show CDR1 as KGHSH and CDR2 as LQKENI. CDR3 length: 16 amino acids. For the CDR3, the DNA is TGTGCCAGCTCATACTACGCCGCTAGCTCTGGAAACACCATATATTTT. It yields the protein CASSYYAASSGNTIYF.

The chain combines TRBV6-1 with TRBJ2-2, with D hard to call. This CDR3 contains 14 residues. Germline values: CDR1 MNHNS, CDR2 SASEGT. Deletions cut 6 bases from V and 1 base from J, with 9 bases between. The CDR3 spells CASRVSGNTGELFF. The DNA for the CDR3 is TGTGCCAGCAGAGTATCGGGGAACACCGGGGAGCTGTTTTTT.

The V call is TRBV27, the J call TRBJ1-6; TRBD1 matches 7 bases. Germline V gives CDR1 MNHEY, CDR2 SMNVEV (reference sequence). The CDR3 covers 15 residues. With V trimmed by 4 bases and J by 4 bases, 4 bases remained unmatched. The CDR3 DNA follows: TGTGCCAGCAGTTCAGGGACAGCTTATAATTCACCCCTCCACTTT. This codes for CASSSGTAYNSPLHF.

This sequence joins TRBV12-3 or TRBV12-4 and TRBJ2-1; unclear D gene. The CDR3 has 12 amino acids. V was trimmed by 3 bases and J by 9 bases, leaving 9 bases between them. Here the CDR3 reads CASSLAGFEQFF. The CDR3 DNA sequence: TGTGCCAGCAGTTTGGCCGGGTTTGAGCAGTTCTTC.

This rearrangement joins TRBV2 to TRBJ2-2, with unresolved D. From germline, CDR1 is SNHLY and CDR2 FYNNEI. V shed 8 bases and J shed 6 bases, with 16 bases lying between them. The length of the CDR3 is 14 residues. CDR3: CASQPTSGAGELFF. The CDR3 region has the DNA TGTGCCAGCCAACCCACCAGTGGGGCCGGGGAGCTGTTTTTT.

This clone has only one observation. The genes are TRBV5-6 and TRBJ2-7; D perhaps matches TRBD1 (6 bases). The V end lost 4 bases, the J end lost 3 bases, and 14 bases lay between the germline ends. Germline V gives CDR1 SGHDT, CDR2 YYEEEE. The CDR3 is 14 amino acids. The CDR3: CASSPSGQYYEQYF. The DNA of the CDR3 is TGTGCCAGCAGCCCCTCGGGACAATACTACGAGCAGTACTTC.

This clone was seen a few times. Compared with germline, one end of the junction differs, possibly owing to a read error. The chain's CDR3 is CASSLDGGRYSDF. For the CDR3, the DNA is TGTGCCAGCAGCTTAGACGGGGGGAGATACTCAGATTTT. The chain is built from TRBV11-2 and TRBJ2-3; 7 bases agree with TRBD2. CDR1 is SGHAT and CDR2 is FQNNGV in the germline V gene. CDR3 length: 13 residues.

CDR3 region: CASSSRQGAADGTQYF. The CDR3 nucleotides read TGTGCCAGCAGCTCCCGACAGGGGGCTGCCGACGGGACCCAGTACTTC. The chain joins TRBV11-3 to TRBJ2-5; 10 bases align to TRBD1. CDR1 is SGHNT, CDR2 YENEEA, per germline. The V and J ends lost 4 bases and 7 bases, in that order; junction bases with no gene match: 12. The CDR3 has 16 amino acids.

Only a few counts were recorded for this clone. V usage is TRBV19 and J usage is TRBJ2-1; D unresolved. The V gene's germline CDR1 is LNHDA and CDR2 SQIVND (reference sequence). The CDR3 is made up of 13 amino acids. The V end lost 6 bases, the J end lost 7 bases, and 13 bases lay between the germline ends. The CDR3 DNA is TGTGCCAGTAGCGATTACAGAGGAAATGAGCAGTTCTTC. It codes for CASSDYRGNEQFF.

The chain uses TRBV19 and TRBJ1-5; TRBD1 might be the D (5 bases). Trimming took 6 bases from V and 7 from J, leaving 10 bases between them. Germline-derived CDR1 and CDR2 are LNHDA and SQIVND (reference sequence). The CDR3 length is 12 residues. In DNA, the CDR3 is TGTGCCAGTAGGTGGGGCAGGCAGCCCCAGCATTTT. Residues: CASRWGRQPQHF.

The J gene is TRBJ1-1, the V gene TRBV28; no firm D call. V was trimmed by 3 bases and J by 0 bases, leaving 5 bases between them. The CDR3 is made up of 13 amino acids. Per germline, CDR1 MDHEN and CDR2 SYDVKM. CDR3 in DNA: TGTGCCAGCAGTTTCTCTCTGAACACTGAAGCTTTCTTT. Protein product: CASSFSLNTEAFF.

The sample holds a few counts of this clone. V usage is TRBV6-5 and J usage is TRBJ1-1; D is uncertain. Trimming pared 0 bases from V and 0 bases from J, leaving 2 bases between. CDR1 MNHEY and CDR2 SVGAGI come from the germline V gene. The CDR3 runs to 13 residues. The CDR3 loop reads CASSYSVNTEAFF. Here the CDR3 DNA reads TGTGCCAGCAGTTACTCGGTGAACACTGAAGCTTTCTTT.

For the CDR3, the DNA is TGCGCCAACCTAACGGACAGGAGCCTCTATGGCTACACCTTC. Protein sequence: CANLTDRSLYGYTF. The chain joins TRBV10-1 to TRBJ1-2; 7 bases are a match to TRBD1. J was trimmed by 4 bases and V by 10 bases; bases with no gene match: 12. Germline-derived CDR1 and CDR2 are WNHNN and SYGVQD (reference sequence). This CDR3 is built from 14 residues.